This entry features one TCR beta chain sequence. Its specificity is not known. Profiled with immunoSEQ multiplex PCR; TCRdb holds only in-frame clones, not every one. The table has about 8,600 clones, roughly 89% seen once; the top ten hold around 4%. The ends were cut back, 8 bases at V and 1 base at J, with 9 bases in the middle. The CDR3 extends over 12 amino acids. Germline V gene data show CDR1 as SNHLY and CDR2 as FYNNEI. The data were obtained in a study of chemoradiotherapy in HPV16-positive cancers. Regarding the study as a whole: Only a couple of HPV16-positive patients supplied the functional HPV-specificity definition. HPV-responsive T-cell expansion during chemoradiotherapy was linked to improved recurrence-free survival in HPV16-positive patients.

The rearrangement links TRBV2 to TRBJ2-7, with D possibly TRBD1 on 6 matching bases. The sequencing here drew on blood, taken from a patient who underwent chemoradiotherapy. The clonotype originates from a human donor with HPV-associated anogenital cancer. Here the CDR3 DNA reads TGTGCCAGCCGAGGGGGATCCTACGAGCAGTACTTC. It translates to CASRGGSYEQYF.